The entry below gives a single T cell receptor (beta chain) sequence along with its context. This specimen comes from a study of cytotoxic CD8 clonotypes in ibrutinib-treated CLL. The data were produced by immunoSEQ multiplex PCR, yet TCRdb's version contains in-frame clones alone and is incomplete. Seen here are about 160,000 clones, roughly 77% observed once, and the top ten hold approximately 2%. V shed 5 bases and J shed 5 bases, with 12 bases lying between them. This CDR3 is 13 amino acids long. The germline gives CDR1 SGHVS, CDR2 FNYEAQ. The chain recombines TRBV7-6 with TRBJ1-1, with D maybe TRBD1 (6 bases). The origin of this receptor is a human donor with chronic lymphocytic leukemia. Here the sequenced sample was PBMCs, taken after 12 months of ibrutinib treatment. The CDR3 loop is CASSRQQGTEAFF. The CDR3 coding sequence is TGTGCCAGCAGCCGTCAACAGGGAACTGAAGCTTTCTTT.